This entry is about one T cell receptor beta chain. The study recruited people aged about 18 to 95 years across some 23 US areas. The study assigned cohorts using participant-reported clinical history. Symptom resolution, clearance, or two negative PCRs marked the recovered donors of Cohort 3. Libraries were prepared by immunoSEQ multiplex PCR; TCRdb keeps only in-frame clonotypes and omits some of them. Of about 250,000 clones in the sample, 86% were seen once. Trimming removed 2 bases at V and 10 bases at J, with 12 bases between. CDR3 size: 14 residues. Germline V gene lookup returns CDR1 MNHEY and CDR2 SMNVEV (reference sequence). The data were obtained in a study of blood T cell repertoires in COVID-19. About the research overall: In each case, the material was cDNA or gDNA derived from T cells, B-cell-depleted T cells, or PBMCs.

The sequence was obtained from a man younger than 35 who had recovered from COVID-19. This chain joins TRBV27 and TRBJ1-6, with TRBD1 as a possible D gene (6 bases). The specimen was PBMCs or T cells enriched from blood (not recorded which). The CDR3 sequence: CASSLHRVGSPLHF. The DNA for the CDR3 is TGTGCCAGCAGTTTACACAGGGTAGGGTCACCCCTCCACTTT.